The clone carrying this T cell receptor (beta chain) has a single count. Antigen: not known. This sample is drawn from a study of OX40 agonist ivuxolimab in advanced cancers. Overall study results and limits: The CD4+ and CD8+ T cells in the blood had expanded clonally by week 6 at 0.1 to 3.0 mg/kg.

TCRdb's copy holds only in-frame clones and misses some; the assay was immunoSEQ multiplex PCR. The sample has roughly 17,000 clones, approximately 80% seen once; the top ten hold approximately 14%. This CDR3 comprises 12 residues. Germline V gene lookup returns CDR1 SGHRS and CDR2 YFSETQ. V shed 5 bases and J shed 6 bases, with 10 bases lying between them. This material consisted of CD4+ or CD8+ T cells sorted from blood, taken in a trial of the OX40 agonist ivuxolimab. V usage is TRBV5-1 and J usage is TRBJ2-3; D gene uncertain. The sequence was collected from an adult with an advanced solid tumor such as melanoma, head and neck, liver or kidney cancer. The CDR3 loop is CASRSYGDTQYF. Written as DNA, the CDR3 is TGCGCCAGCAGATCCTACGGGGATACGCAGTATTTT.